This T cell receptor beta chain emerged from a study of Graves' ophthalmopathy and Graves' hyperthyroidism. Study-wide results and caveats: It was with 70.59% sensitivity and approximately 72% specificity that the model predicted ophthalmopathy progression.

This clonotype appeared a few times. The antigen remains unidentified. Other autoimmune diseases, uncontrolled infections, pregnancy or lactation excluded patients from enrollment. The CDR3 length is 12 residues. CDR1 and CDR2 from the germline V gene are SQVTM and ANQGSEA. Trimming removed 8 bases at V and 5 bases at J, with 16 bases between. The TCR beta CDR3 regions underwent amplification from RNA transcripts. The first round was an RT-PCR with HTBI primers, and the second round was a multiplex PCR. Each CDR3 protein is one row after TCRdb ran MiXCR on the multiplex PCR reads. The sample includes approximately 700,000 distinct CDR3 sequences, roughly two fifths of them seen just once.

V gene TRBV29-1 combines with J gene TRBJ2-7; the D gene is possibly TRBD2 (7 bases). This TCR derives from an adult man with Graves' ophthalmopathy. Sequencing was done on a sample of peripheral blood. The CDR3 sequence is CSLVGGGHEQYF. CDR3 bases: TGCAGCTTGGTTGGCGGGGGCCACGAGCAGTACTTC.